The sequence of this TCR beta chain was determined in a study of T-cell reconstitution after alpha-beta-depleted transplantation in children. The germline V gene has CDR1 SGHRS and CDR2 YFSETQ. The CDR3 spans 13 residues. V dropped 4 bases and J dropped 7 bases, with 11 bases sitting between them. As it was prepared, the TCRbeta library received unique molecular identifiers. MiXCR, run by TCRdb on the PCR reads, gives a single entry per CDR3 protein. The repertoire holds over 85,000 distinct CDR3 sequences, around 7% seen once, with about 16% in the top ten. This clonotype was seen repeatedly, ten times or more.

The receptor was derived from a boy younger than 10 with acute lymphoblastic leukemia, due to receive a stem cell transplant. This specimen consisted of PBMCs, obtained before TCRalphabeta/CD19-depleted stem cell transplant. The rearrangement uses TRBV5-1 and TRBJ2-2, with D unclear. The CDR3 DNA is TGCGCCAGCAGCGAACGGGCAGGCGGGGAGCTGTTTTTT. This codes for CASSERAGGELFF.